The entry below describes one TCR beta chain. The specificity of this receptor is unknown. Per-base quality was not reported, and no clone a single base away is much larger than it. From the cysteine through the phenylalanine, the CDR3 covers 18 amino acids. Just CDR3 DNA is preserved here, 54 bases in frame from base 1. Trimming takes 5 bases off V and 6 bases off J; junction bases not matched to a gene: 18. CDR1 SGHVS and CDR2 FQNEAQ were looked up in the germline V gene. This sample was taken from a study of blood T cells in healthy people across ages (dated by TCRdb to between 2015 and 2017). As for the study more broadly: In model experiments, roughly one uniquely barcoded TCR beta cDNA molecule per two T cells was captured by template switching. Donors were grouped into four age groups: young (average roughly 15 years), middle-aged (over 35), aged (around 60) and long-lived (around 80). Donors of different ages were randomly distributed across sequencing lanes to avoid experimental bias. Using deep sequencing normalized with unique cDNA molecular identifiers, the study measured how TCR beta repertoire diversity changes with age. Using the same blood draw, the study looked at two additional independent replicas of 1 million unique cDNA reads for two donors, one aged 18 to 30 and the other aged 80 or older.

Results the study describes overall, beyond this receptor: Compared with the aged group, the long-lived group had more naive CD4+ T cells, fewer expanded clones and increased TCR diversity, suggesting age selection. As age increased, observed TCR beta diversity per million T cells dropped in a roughly linear way, and a significant reduction was already evident by age around 41. Total diversity estimates from one million sequenced T cells were considered lower bounds and underestimates. The percentage of naive T cells measured by flow cytometry correlated strongly with observed TCR beta diversity. Bulk unsorted PBMC profiling prevented conclusive comparison of naive and antigen-experienced compartments. Donor CMV infection status was unknown, potentially confounding age-related changes in expanded clonotypes.

Libraries were prepared through 5' RACE. Sequenced on an Illumina HiSeq 2500. The second PCR ran for roughly 6 to 11 cycles and used a J-beta primer mix along with a sample-barcoded 5' primer. A template-switch 5' adaptor carrying 12 random nucleotides introduced a unique molecular identifier onto each TCR beta cDNA molecule. Each sample yielded at least 2.5 million CDR3-containing paired-end reads. All of the RNA was converted into first-strand cDNA using the Mint cDNA synthesis kit, with a TRBC-specific oligonucleotide serving as the primer. All cDNA was treated with uracil-DNA glycosylase and then went through a first 18-cycle PCR with the universal primers M1SS and BC2_uni_R. Per the authors' processing: Normalization of each sample was performed by random selection of 1 million high-quality reads, each carrying a distinct molecular identifier. Instead of being binned into consensus sequences, reads with shared molecular identifiers were discarded. MiTCR, with a Q25 quality threshold and the strictest error-elimination algorithm, was used for CDR3 identification, clonotype clustering and error correction. A nonparametric unseen species model with Euler transformation was used to estimate lower-bound total TCR beta diversity. In-frame beta chains were kept once TCRdb had trimmed the public reads at Q25 with fastp and called clones with MiXCR. Every entry covers one CDR3 protein and lists the most common genes and DNA from its rows. None of the V and J calls come from the authors' own analysis; TCRdb made them. Within this sample are 910,000 or so distinct CDR3 sequences, with roughly half of them counted one time only. Roughly 23% of the sample goes to the ten largest clones.

Donors were a few dozen systemically healthy Caucasian individuals from Russia aged roughly 6 to 90 years. About 10 milliliters of peripheral blood were drawn from each donor into EDTA-treated Vacutainer tubes. Ficoll-Paque density-gradient centrifugation was used to isolate PBMCs, with at least 6 million per sample. Trizol reagent was used to extract total RNA from PBMCs, with at least 5.5 micrograms per sample. For every donor, an aliquot of PBMCs went through flow cytometry to measure the percentages of naive CD45RAhigh/CD27high T cells. Specimen: blood. The origin of this receptor is a woman aged 55-69 years in good health. The chain links TRBV7-8 with TRBJ2-3, and TRBD1 aligns with 9 junction nucleotides. The nucleotides read TGTGCCAGCAGCGAACGTGGGGGGACAGGGTCAACTTGGGATACGCAGTATTTT. Its protein is CASSERGGTGSTWDTQYF.